This T cell receptor (beta chain) was captured in a study of blood T cell repertoires in COVID-19. Study-level background: The samples span acute and convalescent COVID-19 from the United States, Italy and Spain. T cells, B-cell-depleted T cells, or PBMCs supplied cDNA or gDNA.

The CDR3 runs to 15 residues. In germline, CDR1 is KGHDR, CDR2 SFDVKD. V was cut by 2 bases and J by 5 bases, with 14 bases left in between. The sample holds one count of this clone. As processed by the authors: Estimated nucleated cell counts came from reference gene primer amplification. Measured with immunoSEQ multiplex PCR; TCRdb has only the in-frame clones, and not every one. V, J and clone size reflect that table, while D and trimming were determined from the DNA. The sample has approximately 200,000 clones, about 85% seen once. One Seattle source followed patients from active infection through their disease course.

V is TRBV24-1 and J is TRBJ1-2, with D possibly TRBD1 on 6 matching bases. This TCR was recovered from a woman aged 35 to 49 with COVID-19, enrolled during active disease. Sequenced input: peripheral blood. CDR3 amino acids: CATSDSSGAFYGYTF. DNA of the CDR3: TGTGCCACCAGTGATTCTTCAGGGGCTTTTTATGGCTACACCTTC.